This T cell receptor (beta chain) is from a study of T cells in Graves' hyperthyroidism and ophthalmopathy. Study-level background: Peripheral blood was taken when the disease was first diagnosed, before any treatment began.

Patients having uncontrolled infection, another autoimmune disease, pregnancy or lactation were not included. It was roughly 10 ml of fresh peripheral blood that supplied the PBMCs. This clonotype has a handful of counts. Its specificity is not known. Amplification yielded TCR beta CDR3 regions, with RNA transcripts as the source. Initially, a first-round RT-PCR of the TCR CDR3 employed the HTBI primer set. Via MiXCR, TCRdb re-called the multiplex PCR reads, giving one row per CDR3 protein. The table shows about 610,000 distinct CDR3 sequences, with roughly 15% occurring only once. From germline, CDR1 is SGHAT and CDR2 FQNNGV. Unmatched junction bases numbered 13, after V lost 5 bases and J lost 3 bases. The CDR3 runs 16 residues. Study-level results: Among clonotypes expanded in thyroid above 0.001, most were also found in blood.

The clonotype comes from a woman between 40 and 50 years old with Graves' ophthalmopathy. The sample comprised blood. The chain links TRBV11-2 to TRBJ2-7; 7 bases fit TRBD2. CDR3 protein: CASSNAGVLPYYEQYF. DNA of the CDR3: TGTGCCAGCAGCAACGCGGGAGTGCTCCCCTACTACGAGCAGTACTTC.